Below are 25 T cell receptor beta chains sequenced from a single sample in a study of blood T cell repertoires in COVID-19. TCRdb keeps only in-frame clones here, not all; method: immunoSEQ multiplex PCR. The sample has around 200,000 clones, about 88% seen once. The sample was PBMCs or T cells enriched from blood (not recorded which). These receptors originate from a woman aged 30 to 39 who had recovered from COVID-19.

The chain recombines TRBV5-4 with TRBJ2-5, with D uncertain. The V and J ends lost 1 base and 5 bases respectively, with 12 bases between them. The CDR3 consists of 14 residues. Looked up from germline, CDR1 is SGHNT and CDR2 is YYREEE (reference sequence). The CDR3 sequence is CASSLTGIGETQYF. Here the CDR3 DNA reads TGTGCCAGCAGCTTGACCGGAATCGGGGAGACCCAGTACTTC.

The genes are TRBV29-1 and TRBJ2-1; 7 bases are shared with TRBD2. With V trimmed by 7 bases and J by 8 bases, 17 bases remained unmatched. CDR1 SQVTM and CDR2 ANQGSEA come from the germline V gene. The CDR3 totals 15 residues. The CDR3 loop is CSALGGRALVDEQFF. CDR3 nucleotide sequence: TGCAGCGCCCTCGGCGGGAGAGCTTTAGTCGATGAGCAGTTCTTC.

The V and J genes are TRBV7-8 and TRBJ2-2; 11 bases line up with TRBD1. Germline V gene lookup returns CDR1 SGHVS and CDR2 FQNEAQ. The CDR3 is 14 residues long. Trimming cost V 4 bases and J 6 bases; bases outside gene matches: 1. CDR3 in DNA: TGTGCCAGCAGCTCGGGACAGGGGGCCGGGGAGCTGTTTTTT. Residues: CASSSGQGAGELFF.

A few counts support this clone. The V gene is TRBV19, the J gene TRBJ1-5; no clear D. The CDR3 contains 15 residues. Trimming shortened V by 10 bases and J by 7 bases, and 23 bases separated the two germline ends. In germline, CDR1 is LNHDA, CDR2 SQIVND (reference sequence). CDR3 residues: CATREAALREQPQHF. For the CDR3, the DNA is TGTGCCACCCGTGAGGCCGCATTGAGGGAGCAGCCCCAGCATTTT.

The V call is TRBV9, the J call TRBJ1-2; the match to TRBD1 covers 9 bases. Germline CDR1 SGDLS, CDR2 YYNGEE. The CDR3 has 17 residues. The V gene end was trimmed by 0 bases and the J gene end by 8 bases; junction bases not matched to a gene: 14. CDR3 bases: TGTGCCAGCAGCGTAGGTCCGGGACAGGGTTCGGACGGGGGCTACACCTTC. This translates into CASSVGPGQGSDGGYTF.

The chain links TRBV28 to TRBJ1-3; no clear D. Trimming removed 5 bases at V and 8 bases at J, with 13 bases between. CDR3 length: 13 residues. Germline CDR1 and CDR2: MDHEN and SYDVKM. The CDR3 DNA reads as TGTGCCAGCAGTACTGGTTTGGGAGACACCATATATTTT. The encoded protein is CASSTGLGDTIYF.

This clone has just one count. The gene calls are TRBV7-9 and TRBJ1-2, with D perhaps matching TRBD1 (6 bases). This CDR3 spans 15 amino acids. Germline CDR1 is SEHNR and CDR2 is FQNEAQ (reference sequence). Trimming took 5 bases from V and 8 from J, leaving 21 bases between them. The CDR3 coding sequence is TGTGCCAGCAGCCCCCGATTAGGGGGGGTGGAAGGCTACACCTTC. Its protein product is CASSPRLGGVEGYTF.

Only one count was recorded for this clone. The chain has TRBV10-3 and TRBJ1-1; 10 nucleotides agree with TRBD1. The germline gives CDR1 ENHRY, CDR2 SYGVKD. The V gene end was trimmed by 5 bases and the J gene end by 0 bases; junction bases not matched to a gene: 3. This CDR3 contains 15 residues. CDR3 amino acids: CAISRDRGLNTEAFF. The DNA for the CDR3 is TGTGCCATCAGTCGGGACAGGGGCCTGAACACTGAAGCTTTCTTT.

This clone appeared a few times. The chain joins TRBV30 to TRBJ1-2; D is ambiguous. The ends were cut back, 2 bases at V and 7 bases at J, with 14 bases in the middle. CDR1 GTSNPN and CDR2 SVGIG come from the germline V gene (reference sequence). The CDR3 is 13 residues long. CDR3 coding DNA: TGTGCCTGGAGTAAACTCGGGGTGTCTGGCTACACCTTC. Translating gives CAWSKLGVSGYTF.

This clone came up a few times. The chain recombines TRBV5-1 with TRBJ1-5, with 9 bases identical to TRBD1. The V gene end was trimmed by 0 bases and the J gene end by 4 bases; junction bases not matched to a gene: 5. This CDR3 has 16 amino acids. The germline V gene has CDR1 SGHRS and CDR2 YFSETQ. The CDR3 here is CASSLGGTGPNQPQHF. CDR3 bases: TGCGCCAGCAGCTTGGGAGGGACAGGGCCTAATCAGCCCCAGCATTTT.

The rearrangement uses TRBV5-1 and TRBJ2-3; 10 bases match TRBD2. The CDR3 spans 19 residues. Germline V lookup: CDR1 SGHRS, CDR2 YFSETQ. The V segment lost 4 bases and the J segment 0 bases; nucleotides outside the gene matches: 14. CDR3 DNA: TGCGCCAGCAGCAACTTTGGGGGCCGACTAGCGGGTAGCACAGATACGCAGTATTTT. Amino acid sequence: CASSNFGGRLAGSTDTQYF.

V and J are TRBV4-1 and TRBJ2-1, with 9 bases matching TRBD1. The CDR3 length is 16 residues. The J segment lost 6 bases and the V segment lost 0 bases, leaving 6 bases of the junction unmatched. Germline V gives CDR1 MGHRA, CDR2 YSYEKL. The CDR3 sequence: CASSQDPGTGSNEQFF. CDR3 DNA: TGCGCCAGCAGCCAAGATCCGGGGACAGGGAGCAATGAGCAGTTCTTC.

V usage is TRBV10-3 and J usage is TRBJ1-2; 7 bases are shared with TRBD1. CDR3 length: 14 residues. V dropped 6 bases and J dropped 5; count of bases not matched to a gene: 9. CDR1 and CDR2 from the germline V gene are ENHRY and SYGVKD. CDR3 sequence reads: CAIRPGDSPYGYTF. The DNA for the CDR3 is TGTGCCATCAGACCCGGGGACAGCCCTTATGGCTACACCTTC.

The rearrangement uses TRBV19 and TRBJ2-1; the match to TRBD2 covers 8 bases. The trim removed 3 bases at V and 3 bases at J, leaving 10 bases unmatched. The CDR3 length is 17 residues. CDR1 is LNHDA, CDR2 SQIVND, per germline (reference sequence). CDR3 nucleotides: TGTGCCAGTAGTATCCCACCCGGGACTAGATTCTACAATGAGCAGTTCTTC. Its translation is CASSIPPGTRFYNEQFF.

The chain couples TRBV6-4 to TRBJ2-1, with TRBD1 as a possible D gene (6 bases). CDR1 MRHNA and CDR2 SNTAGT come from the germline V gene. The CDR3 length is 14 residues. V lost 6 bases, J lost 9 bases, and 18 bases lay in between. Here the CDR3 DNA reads TGTGCCAGCAGCGTGGACAGTGCCCTGACTGAGCAGTTCTTC. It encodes CASSVDSALTEQFF.

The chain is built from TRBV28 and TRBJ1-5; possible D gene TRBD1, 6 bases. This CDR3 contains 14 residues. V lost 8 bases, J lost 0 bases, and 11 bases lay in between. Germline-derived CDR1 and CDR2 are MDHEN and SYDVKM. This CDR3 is CASQGHNSNQPQHF. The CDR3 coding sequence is TGTGCCAGCCAGGGGCACAATAGCAATCAGCCCCAGCATTTT.

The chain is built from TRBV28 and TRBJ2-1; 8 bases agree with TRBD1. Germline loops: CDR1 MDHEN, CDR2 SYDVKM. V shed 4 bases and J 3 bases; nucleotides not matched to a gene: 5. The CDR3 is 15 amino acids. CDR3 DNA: TGTGCCAGCAGTTCGACAGGGGATGGCTACAATGAGCAGTTCTTC. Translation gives CASSSTGDGYNEQFF.

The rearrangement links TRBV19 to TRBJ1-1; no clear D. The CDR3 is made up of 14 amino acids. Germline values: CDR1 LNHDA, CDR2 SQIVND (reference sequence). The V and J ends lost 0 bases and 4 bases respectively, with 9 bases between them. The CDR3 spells CASSIDMTATEAFF. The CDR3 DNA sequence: TGTGCCAGTAGTATAGATATGACTGCCACTGAAGCTTTCTTT.

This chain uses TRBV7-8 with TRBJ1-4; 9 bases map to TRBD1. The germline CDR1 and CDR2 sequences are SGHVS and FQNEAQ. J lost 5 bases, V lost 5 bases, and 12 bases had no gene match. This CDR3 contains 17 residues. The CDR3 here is CASSTRTGVRGNEKLFF. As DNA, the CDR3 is TGTGCCAGCAGCACGCGGACAGGGGTTAGGGGGAATGAAAAACTGTTTTTT.

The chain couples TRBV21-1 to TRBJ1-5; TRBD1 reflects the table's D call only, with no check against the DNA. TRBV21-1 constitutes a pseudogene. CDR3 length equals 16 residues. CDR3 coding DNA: TGTGCCAGCAGCAAACCCCGGCAGGGGGTTAATCAGCCCCAGCATTTT. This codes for CASSKPRQGVNQPQHF.

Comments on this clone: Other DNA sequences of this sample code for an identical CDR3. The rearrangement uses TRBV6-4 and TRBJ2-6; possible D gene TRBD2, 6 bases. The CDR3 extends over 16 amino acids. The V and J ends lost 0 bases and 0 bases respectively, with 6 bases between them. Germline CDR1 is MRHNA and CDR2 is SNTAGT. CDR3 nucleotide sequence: TGTGCCAGCAGTGACTCGGGGGGCTCTGGGGCCAACGTCCTGACTTTC. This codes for CASSDSGGSGANVLTF.

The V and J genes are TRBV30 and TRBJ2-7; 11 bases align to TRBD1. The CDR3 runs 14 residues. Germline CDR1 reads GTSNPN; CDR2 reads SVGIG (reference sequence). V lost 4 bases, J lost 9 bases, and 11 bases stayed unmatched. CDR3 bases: TGTGCCTGGAACCCGGGACAGGGGGGGCGTGGGCAGTACTTC. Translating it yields CAWNPGQGGRGQYF.

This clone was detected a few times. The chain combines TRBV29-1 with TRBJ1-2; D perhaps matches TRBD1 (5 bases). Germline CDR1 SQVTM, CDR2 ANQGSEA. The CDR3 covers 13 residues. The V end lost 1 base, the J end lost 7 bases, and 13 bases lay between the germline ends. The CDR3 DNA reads TGCAGCGTTGAAGTCTGGGGAGGGGTTGGCTACACCTTC. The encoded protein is CSVEVWGGVGYTF.

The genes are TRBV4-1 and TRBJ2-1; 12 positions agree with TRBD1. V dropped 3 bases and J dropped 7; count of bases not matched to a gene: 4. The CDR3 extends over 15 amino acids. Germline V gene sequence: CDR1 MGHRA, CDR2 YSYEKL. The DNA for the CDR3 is TGCGCCAGCAGCCAGGGGGACAGGGGGCGGAATGAGCAGTTCTTC. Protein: CASSQGDRGRNEQFF.

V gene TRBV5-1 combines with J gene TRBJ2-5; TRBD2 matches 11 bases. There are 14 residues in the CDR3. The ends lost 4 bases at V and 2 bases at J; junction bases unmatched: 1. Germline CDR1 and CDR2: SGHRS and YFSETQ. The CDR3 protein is CASSRTSGQETQYF. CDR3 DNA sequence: TGCGCCAGCAGCCGGACTAGCGGGCAAGAGACCCAGTACTTC.